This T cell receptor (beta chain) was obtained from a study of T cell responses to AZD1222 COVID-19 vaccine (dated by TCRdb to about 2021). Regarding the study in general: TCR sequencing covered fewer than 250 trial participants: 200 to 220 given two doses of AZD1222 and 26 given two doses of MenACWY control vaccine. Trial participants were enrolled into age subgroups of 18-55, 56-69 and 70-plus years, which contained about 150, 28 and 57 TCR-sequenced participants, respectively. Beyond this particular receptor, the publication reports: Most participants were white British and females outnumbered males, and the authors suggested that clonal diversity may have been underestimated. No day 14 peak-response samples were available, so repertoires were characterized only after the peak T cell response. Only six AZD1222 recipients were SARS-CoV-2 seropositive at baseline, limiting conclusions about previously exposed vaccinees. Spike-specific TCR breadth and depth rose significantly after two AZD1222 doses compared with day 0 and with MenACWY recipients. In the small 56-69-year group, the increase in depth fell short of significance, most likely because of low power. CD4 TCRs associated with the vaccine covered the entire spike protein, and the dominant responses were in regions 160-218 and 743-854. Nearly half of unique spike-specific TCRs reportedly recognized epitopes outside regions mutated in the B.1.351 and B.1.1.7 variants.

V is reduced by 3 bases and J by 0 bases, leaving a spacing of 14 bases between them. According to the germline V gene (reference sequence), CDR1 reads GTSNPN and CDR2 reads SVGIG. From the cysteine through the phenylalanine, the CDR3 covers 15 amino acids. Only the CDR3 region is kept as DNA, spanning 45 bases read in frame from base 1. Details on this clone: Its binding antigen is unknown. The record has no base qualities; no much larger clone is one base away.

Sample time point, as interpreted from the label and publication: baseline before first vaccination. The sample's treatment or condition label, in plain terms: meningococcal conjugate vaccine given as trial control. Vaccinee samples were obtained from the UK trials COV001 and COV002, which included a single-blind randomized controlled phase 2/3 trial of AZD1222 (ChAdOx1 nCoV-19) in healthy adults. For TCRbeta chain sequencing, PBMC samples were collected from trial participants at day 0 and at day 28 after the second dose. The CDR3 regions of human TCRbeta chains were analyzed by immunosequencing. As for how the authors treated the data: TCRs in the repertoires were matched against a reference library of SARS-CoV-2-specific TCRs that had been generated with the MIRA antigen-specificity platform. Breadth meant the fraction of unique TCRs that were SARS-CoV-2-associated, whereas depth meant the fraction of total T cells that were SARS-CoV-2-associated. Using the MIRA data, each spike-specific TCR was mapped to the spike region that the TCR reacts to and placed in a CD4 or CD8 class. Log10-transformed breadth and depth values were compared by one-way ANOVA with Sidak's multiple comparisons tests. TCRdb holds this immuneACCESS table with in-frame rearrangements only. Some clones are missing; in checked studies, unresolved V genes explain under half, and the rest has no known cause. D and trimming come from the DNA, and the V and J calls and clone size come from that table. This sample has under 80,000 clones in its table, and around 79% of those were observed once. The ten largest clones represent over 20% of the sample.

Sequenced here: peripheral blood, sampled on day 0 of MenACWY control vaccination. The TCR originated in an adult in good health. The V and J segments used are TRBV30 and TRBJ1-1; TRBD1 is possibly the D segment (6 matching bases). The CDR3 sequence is CAWSRVDSLNTEAFF. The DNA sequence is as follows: TGTGCCTGGAGCCGAGTGGACAGCCTGAACACTGAAGCTTTCTTT.